A single sample gave rise to the 9 T cell receptor beta chains below, sequenced in a study of cytomegalovirus exposure and HLA in healthy donors. The PCR contained 60 Vbeta and 13 Jbeta primers. Profiling relied on immunoSEQ multiplex PCR, and the TCRdb table lists in-frame clones only, not all of them. Of 220,000 or so clones listed, 60% to 80% are singletons. Sample: PBMCs. The receptors stem from a male donor in good health and CMV-seronegative.

V and J are TRBV28 and TRBJ1-2; 9 bases are a match to TRBD1. Germline CDR1 and CDR2: MDHEN and SYDVKM. The CDR3 has 18 residues. V dropped 5 bases and J dropped 4; count of bases not matched to a gene: 17. The CDR3 region has the DNA TGTGCCAGCAGTCTCTTAACACCTCCGCCGGGACAGGGCTATGGCTACACCTTC. Its translation is CASSLLTPPPGQGYGYTF.

This sequence joins TRBV5-1 and TRBJ1-2; 9 nucleotides line up with TRBD1. In germline, CDR1 is SGHRS, CDR2 YFSETQ. J gave up 8 bases and V 4 bases, and 12 bases lay outside the gene matches. The CDR3 is 15 amino acids. CDR3 DNA sequence: TGCGCCAGCAGCCACCGGGACAGGGAAGCGTCGGGCTACACCTTC. It specifies CASSHRDREASGYTF.

Turning to this clone: The sample contains more than one DNA sequence encoding this CDR3. V usage is TRBV27 and J usage is TRBJ2-3; D not certain. V lost 3 bases and J lost 3, with 7 bases in between. The V gene's germline CDR1 is MNHEY and CDR2 SMNVEV (reference sequence). CDR3 length: 13 amino acids. The DNA of the CDR3 is TGTGCCAGCAGTTTGGCCGATACAGATACGCAGTATTTT. Residues: CASSLADTDTQYF.

This chain uses TRBV9 with TRBJ2-5; 7 bases line up with TRBD1. The CDR3 covers 16 residues. Germline V gene sequence: CDR1 SGDLS, CDR2 YYNGEE. The V segment lost 4 bases and the J segment 4 bases; nucleotides outside the gene matches: 13. CDR3 bases: TGTGCCAGCAGCCCTAGACAGGGACCGCAGGGAGAGACCCAGTACTTC. Its protein product is CASSPRQGPQGETQYF.

V gene TRBV2 combines with J gene TRBJ1-5; TRBD1 is a possible D gene (6 bases). V gave up 7 bases and J gave up 0 bases, with 13 bases separating them. This CDR3 comprises 15 residues. Looked up from germline, CDR1 is SNHLY and CDR2 is FYNNEI. The CDR3 DNA is TGTGCCAGCACCGGACAGCGACATAGCAATCAGCCCCAGCATTTT. It yields the protein CASTGQRHSNQPQHF. The variable domain in full, with the rest retrieved from reference TRBV2 and TRBJ1-5, is EPEVTQTPSHQVTQMGQEVILRCVPISNHLYFYWYRQILGQKVEFLVSFYNNEISEKSEIFDDQFSVERPDGSNFTLKIRSTKLEDSAMYFCASTGQRHSNQPQHFGDGTRLSIL.

In regard to this clone: Compared with germline, one end of the junction differs, possibly owing to a read error. CDR3 in amino acids: CASSVAGAMYTQYF. The CDR3 DNA reads as TGTGCCAGCAGCGTAGCGGGAGCGATGTATACGCAGTATTTT. The genes are TRBV7-2 and TRBJ2-3, with TRBD2 matching 9 bases. CDR1 SGHTA and CDR2 FQGNSA come from the germline V gene. The length of the CDR3 is 14 residues. Together with reference TRBV7-2 and TRBJ2-3, the CDR3 gives the full variable domain: GAGVSQSPSNKVTEKGKDVELRCDPISGHTALYWYRQSLGQGLEFLIYFQGNSAPDKSGLPSDRFSAERTGGSVSTLTIQRTQQEDSAVYLCASSVAGAMYTQYFGPGTRLTVL.

The chain joins TRBV2 to TRBJ2-7; 8 bases are a match to TRBD1. The ends lost 6 bases at V and 4 bases at J; junction bases unmatched: 11. This CDR3 has 15 amino acids. The germline V gene encodes CDR1 SNHLY and CDR2 FYNNEI. The CDR3 protein is CASSEQGGRRYEQYF. CDR3 nucleotide sequence: TGTGCCAGCAGCGAACAGGGGGGACGGCGTTACGAGCAGTACTTC.

CDR3 region: CASSWDGRRSGELFF. CDR3 DNA sequence: TGTGCCAGCAGCTGGGACGGGAGAAGGAGCGGGGAGCTGTTTTTT. This sequence joins TRBV5-5 and TRBJ2-2; D perhaps matches TRBD2 (6 bases). The CDR3 is made up of 15 amino acids. V gave up 3 bases and J gave up 7 bases, with 16 bases separating them. Germline CDR1 and CDR2: SGHKS and YYEKEE (reference sequence).

This sequence joins TRBV2 and TRBJ2-7; D gene unclear. V was clipped by 4 bases and J by 0 bases, with 10 bases between them. Germline CDR1 reads SNHLY; CDR2 reads FYNNEI. The CDR3 runs to 14 residues. The CDR3 DNA reads TGTGCCAGCAGTGGCCAAGAGAGCTCCTACGAGCAGTACTTC. It specifies CASSGQESSYEQYF.